Included here is one TCR beta chain sequence, with context. Antigen unknown. The record originates from a study of shared clonotypes between healthy human individuals. The overall study: The people who gave samples were a couple of women and a few men aged 18 to 49. Points from the study as a whole: Sequencing depth was a factor that was expected to affect clonotype sharing among donors. Compared with memory subsets, naive subsets generally had larger estimated richness.

Cells designated naive CD8 were CD45RO-negative and were positively selected for CCR7, with terminally differentiated effector memory CD45RA+ cells excluded. On sorted subsets, replicate PCRs used 150 to 250 ng DNA, or tens of thousands of T cell genomes. Sequenced by immunoSEQ multiplex PCR; TCRdb stores in-frame clones only, minus some. The sample lists roughly 600,000 clones, nearly 98% seen once, with 0.25% to 0.35% in the top ten. CDR1 is MDHEN and CDR2 is SYDVKM in the germline V gene. The CDR3 loop spans 18 amino acids. V was trimmed by 5 bases and J by 2 bases, leaving 25 bases between them. The chain employs TRBV28 and TRBJ2-7; either TRBD1 or TRBD2 may supply D (5 bases each). Specimen: naive CD8+ T cells sorted from blood. This clonotype was sampled from a young man in good health. The CDR3 DNA reads as TGTGCCAGCAGTAAACGAGTGGGACCGCTAAGGGCCGCCTACGAGCAGTACTTC. This sequence encodes CASSKRVGPLRAAYEQYF.